One sample yielded the 29 T cell receptor beta chains listed below, sequenced in a study of blood T cell repertoires in COVID-19. Profiled with immunoSEQ multiplex PCR; TCRdb holds only in-frame clones, not every one. The table lists tens of thousands of clones, approximately 88% of them singletons. The specimen sequenced was peripheral blood. The receptor source for this set is a man aged 50-59 years with COVID-19, enrolled during active disease.

The chain links TRBV30 to TRBJ2-7; a weak D match, TRBD1 (6 bases). Trimming took 1 base from V and 1 from J, leaving 14 bases between them. CDR1 is GTSNPN and CDR2 is SVGIG in the germline V gene (reference sequence). CDR3 size: 15 residues. This CDR3 reads CAWSAPGHGSYEQYF. The CDR3 DNA reads TGTGCCTGGAGTGCACCGGGACACGGATCCTACGAGCAGTACTTC.

The J gene is TRBJ1-1, the V gene TRBV4-1; D is perhaps TRBD1 (6 bases). Germline lookup yields CDR1 MGHRA and CDR2 YSYEKL. Between the trimmed V and J ends, which lost 0 bases and 4 bases, there was a span of 12 bases. The CDR3 extends over 15 amino acids. CDR3 sequence (DNA): TGCGCCAGCAGCCAAGATCCTGGACAGCTCACTGAAGCTTTCTTT. Translating gives CASSQDPGQLTEAFF.

The chain is built from TRBV4-3 and TRBJ1-6, with D maybe TRBD1 (5 bases). The CDR3 spans 18 residues. Germline-derived CDR1 and CDR2 are LGHNA and YSLEER. V was cut by 0 bases and J by 0 bases, with 12 bases left in between. CDR3: CASSQDVGPSSYNSPLHF. The CDR3 DNA reads as TGCGCCAGCAGCCAAGACGTGGGGCCTAGCTCCTATAATTCACCCCTCCACTTT.

The chain carries TRBV6-6 and TRBJ1-5; perhaps TRBD1 as D (5 bases). CDR1 is MNHNY and CDR2 is SVGAGI in the germline V gene (reference sequence). V lost 6 bases to trimming and J lost 6 bases, with 9 bases between them. The CDR3 totals 12 residues. The CDR3 coding sequence is TGTGCCAGCAGCCTGGGGGGTCAGCCCCAGCATTTT. Amino acids: CASSLGGQPQHF.

This chain links TRBV28 with TRBJ1-2; the D is unclear. This CDR3 is built from 14 residues. Germline values: CDR1 MDHEN, CDR2 SYDVKM. V lost 4 bases, J lost 0 bases, and 9 bases lay in between. CDR3 loop: CASSSAGSNYGYTF. CDR3 sequence (DNA): TGTGCCAGCAGTTCTGCAGGATCTAACTATGGCTACACCTTC.

The V call is TRBV6-5, the J call TRBJ1-2; TRBD1 is a possible D gene (5 bases). The V end lost 6 bases, the J end lost 3 bases, and 14 bases lay between the germline ends. CDR1 and CDR2 (germline): MNHEY, SVGAGI. This CDR3 spans 14 amino acids. CDR3 sequence reads: CASRPWGSDYGYTF. The DNA for the CDR3 is TGTGCCAGCAGACCCTGGGGCAGCGACTATGGCTACACCTTC.

The rearrangement joins TRBV11-2 to TRBJ1-6; D not certain. V gave up 6 bases and J gave up 0 bases, with 6 bases separating them. This CDR3 has 14 amino acids. The germline CDR1 and CDR2 sequences are SGHAT and FQNNGV. The CDR3 spells CASSRSSYNSPLHF. In DNA form, the CDR3 reads TGTGCCAGCAGTAGAAGCTCCTATAATTCACCCCTCCACTTT.

The chain joins TRBV2 to TRBJ1-3, with a possible D match to TRBD1 (5 bases). With 4 bases removed from V and 5 bases from J, the gap between germline ends came to 24 bases. This CDR3 contains 18 residues. Germline CDR1 SNHLY, CDR2 FYNNEI. The CDR3 sequence is CASSAYEEGRATRNTIYF. The DNA for the CDR3 is TGTGCCAGCAGTGCCTACGAGGAAGGCAGGGCGACGCGAAACACCATATATTTT.

The gene calls are TRBV24-1 and TRBJ1-5; 9 bases are shared with TRBD1. CDR3 size: 15 residues. The germline V gene encodes CDR1 KGHDR and CDR2 SFDVKD. After removal of 5 bases from V and 7 bases from J, the junction contained 8 bases not matched to a gene. The CDR3: CATSAPGQGEQPQHF. The CDR3 DNA follows: TGTGCCACCAGTGCCCCGGGACAGGGCGAACAGCCCCAGCATTTT.

The rearrangement links TRBV9 to TRBJ1-3; 11 positions match TRBD1. Trimming removed 4 bases from V and 0 bases from J; junction bases left unmatched: 6. The CDR3 is 17 amino acids. The V gene's germline CDR1 is SGDLS and CDR2 YYNGEE. The CDR3 nucleotides are TGTGCCAGCAGCCCCGGACAGGGGGCGCTCTCTGGAAACACCATATATTTT. It is translated as CASSPGQGALSGNTIYF. The whole variable domain, remainder taken from reference TRBV9 and TRBJ1-3, is DSGVTQTPKHLITATGQRVTLRCSPRSGDLSVYWYQQSLDQGLQFLIQYYNGEERAKGNILERFSAQQFPDLHSELNLSSLELGDSALYFCASSPGQGALSGNTIYFGEGSWLTVV.

The rearrangement uses TRBV7-2 and TRBJ1-2, with 10 bases lining up with TRBD1. Losses at the gene ends were 5 bases for V and 11 bases for J; bases not matched to a gene: 8. Germline values: CDR1 SGHTA, CDR2 FQGNSA. The CDR3 extends over 13 amino acids. The CDR3 sequence is CASSPGTGARYTF. CDR3 DNA sequence: TGTGCCAGCAGCCCGGGGACAGGGGCCCGGTACACCTTC.

This clone was seen a few times. The chain uses TRBV12-3 or TRBV12-4 and TRBJ1-1; maybe TRBD1 (6 bases). Trimming removed 7 bases at V and 1 base at J, with 10 bases between. The CDR3 has 13 residues. This CDR3 reads CASTQQGNTEAFF. The CDR3, as DNA: TGTGCCAGCACCCAACAGGGGAACACTGAAGCTTTCTTT.

The V and J genes are TRBV9 and TRBJ2-1; TRBD2 agrees at 8 bases. V shed 0 bases, J shed 9 bases, and the junction held 8 bases outside the gene matches. Germline loops: CDR1 SGDLS, CDR2 YYNGEE. The CDR3 runs to 15 residues. Written as DNA, the CDR3 is TGTGCCAGCAGCGTAGCCGGGACTAGTTTAAGTGAGCAGTTCTTC. It translates to CASSVAGTSLSEQFF.

This chain links TRBV2 with TRBJ1-1; tentative D call: TRBD1 (6 bases). This CDR3 contains 15 residues. Germline CDR1 SNHLY, CDR2 FYNNEI. V lost 0 bases, J lost 4 bases, and 12 bases lay in between. CDR3 bases: TGTGCCAGCAGTGAAGCGAGTAACAGGGTCACTGAAGCTTTCTTT. Protein sequence: CASSEASNRVTEAFF. The entire variable domain, with the rest obtained from reference TRBV2 and TRBJ1-1, is as follows: EPEVTQTPSHQVTQMGQEVILRCVPISNHLYFYWYRQILGQKVEFLVSFYNNEISEKSEIFDDQFSVERPDGSNFTLKIRSTKLEDSAMYFCASSEASNRVTEAFFGQGTRLTVV.

This chain links TRBV7-2 with TRBJ2-6; D perhaps matches TRBD1 (6 bases). Germline V gene sequence: CDR1 SGHTA, CDR2 FQGNSA. The ends were cut back, 2 bases at V and 4 bases at J, with 12 bases in the middle. The CDR3 length is 16 residues. The CDR3 nucleotides are TGTGCCAGCAGCTTACCCAGGGGTGCGGGGGCCAACGTCCTGACTTTC. This translates into CASSLPRGAGANVLTF.

The V call is TRBV18, the J call TRBJ1-5, with a weak D call TRBD1 (5 bases). CDR1 and CDR2 from the germline V gene are KGHSH and LQKENI. Trimming pared 5 bases from V and 3 bases from J, leaving 11 bases between. The CDR3 has 14 residues. CDR3 region: CASSSDSANQPQHF. In nucleotides, the CDR3 is TGTGCCAGCTCATCAGACAGCGCCAATCAGCCCCAGCATTTT.

V usage is TRBV2 and J usage is TRBJ1-2; no clear D. The CDR3 has 15 residues. V lost 8 bases, J lost 4 bases, and 20 bases lay in between. Looked up from germline, CDR1 is SNHLY and CDR2 is FYNNEI. This chain's CDR3 is CASLGRGWLSYGYTF. Written as DNA, the CDR3 is TGTGCCAGCCTAGGGCGGGGTTGGCTCTCCTATGGCTACACCTTC.

The chain links TRBV6-6 to TRBJ2-6, with D tentatively TRBD1 (6 bases). Trimming cost V 2 bases and J 10 bases, with 15 bases left between them. CDR1 MNHNY and CDR2 SVGAGI come from the germline V gene (reference sequence). CDR3 size: 15 residues. For the CDR3, the DNA is TGTGCCAGCAGTTACGGCTGGGGGCAAGGAAACGTCCTGACTTTC. It is translated as CASSYGWGQGNVLTF.

This chain connects TRBV9 to TRBJ2-3; 8 positions agree with TRBD2. V trimming: 0 bases; J trimming: 1 base; junction bases outside the gene matches: 1. The germline CDR1 and CDR2 sequences are SGDLS and YYNGEE. The CDR3 runs to 15 residues. Here the CDR3 reads CASSVAGGRTDTQYF. The CDR3 DNA sequence: TGTGCCAGCAGCGTAGCGGGGGGGCGCACAGATACGCAGTATTTT.

CDR3 DNA sequence: TGTGCCAGCAGCTTCCGGGACAGTCACTATGGCTACACCTTC. Translated: CASSFRDSHYGYTF. V is TRBV11-2 and J is TRBJ1-2, with 7 bases matching TRBD1. The CDR3 sequence is 14 residues long. V lost 3 bases to trimming and J lost 3 bases; unmatched junction nucleotides: 4. CDR1 and CDR2 from the germline V gene are SGHAT and FQNNGV.

The chain has TRBV2 and TRBJ1-2; the match to TRBD1 covers 10 bases. The CDR3 has 16 residues. With 6 bases clipped from V and 6 bases from J, the junction kept 13 bases outside the gene matches. Germline V gives CDR1 SNHLY, CDR2 FYNNEI. CDR3 sequence (DNA): TGTGCCAGCAGAGCTTTTCCGGGACAGGGGAGGGATGGCTACACCTTC. Amino acid sequence: CASRAFPGQGRDGYTF.

The chain joins TRBV28 to TRBJ2-7, with 10 bases identical to TRBD2. CDR3 length equals 15 residues. J was trimmed by 2 bases and V by 3 bases; bases with no gene match: 4. Germline V gene lookup returns CDR1 MDHEN and CDR2 SYDVKM. This CDR3 is CASSFLAGAAYEQYF. The CDR3 DNA reads as TGTGCCAGCAGTTTCCTAGCGGGGGCAGCCTACGAGCAGTACTTC.

This clone was seen just once. The genes are TRBV7-2 and TRBJ2-1; 8 positions match TRBD1. The trim removed 1 base at V and 7 bases at J, leaving 12 bases unmatched. The CDR3 extends over 17 amino acids. Germline V gives CDR1 SGHTA, CDR2 FQGNSA. The CDR3 loop reads CASSLGGAQGAINEQFF. The CDR3 nucleotides read TGTGCCAGCAGCTTAGGCGGCGCCCAGGGGGCGATTAATGAGCAGTTCTTC.

The genes are TRBV6-6 and TRBJ2-7, with 10 nucleotides matching TRBD1. This CDR3 comprises 16 residues. In germline, CDR1 is MNHNY, CDR2 SVGAGI (reference sequence). V dropped 5 bases and J dropped 4; count of bases not matched to a gene: 11. The CDR3: CASSRQGAQSSYEQYF. The CDR3 bases are TGTGCCAGCAGTCGACAGGGGGCACAAAGTAGTTACGAGCAGTACTTC.

This clone was seen a single time. CDR3 nucleotide sequence: TGTGCCAGTAGTGGGGACAGTTTAGCCTACGAGCAGTACTTC. Amino acid sequence: CASSGDSLAYEQYF. V and J are TRBV19 and TRBJ2-7; 7 bases are a match to TRBD1. Germline CDR1 reads LNHDA; CDR2 reads SQIVND (reference sequence). The CDR3 is 14 amino acids. After removal of 5 bases from V and 2 bases from J, the junction contained 6 bases not matched to a gene.

The J gene is TRBJ2-5, the V gene TRBV29-1; 7 bases are a match to TRBD2. Trimming took 8 bases from V and 2 from J; bases not matched to a gene: 8. This CDR3 comprises 13 residues. Per germline, CDR1 SQVTM and CDR2 ANQGSEA. CDR3 sequence (DNA): TGCAGCACCGCCGGCGGGGGTCAAGAGACCCAGTACTTC. Its translation is CSTAGGGQETQYF.

The rearrangement joins TRBV28 to TRBJ1-5; D is perhaps TRBD1 (5 bases). The V gene lost 7 bases and the J gene lost 6 bases, with 16 bases spanning the gap. Per germline, CDR1 MDHEN and CDR2 SYDVKM. The CDR3 sequence is 14 residues long. CDR3 sequence (DNA): TGTGCCAGCAACATTGCAGGGCGAAGTCAGCCCCAGCATTTT. This translates into CASNIAGRSQPQHF.

The V and J genes are TRBV5-1 and TRBJ2-7; maybe TRBD1 (5 bases). The germline CDR1 and CDR2 sequences are SGHRS and YFSETQ. V dropped 2 bases and J dropped 4 bases, with 7 bases sitting between them. CDR3 length: 12 amino acids. CDR3 region: CASSFDSYEQYF. The CDR3, as DNA: TGCGCCAGCAGCTTCGACAGTTACGAGCAGTACTTC. Together with reference TRBV5-1 and TRBJ2-7, the CDR3 gives the full variable domain: KAGVTQTPRYLIKTRGQQVTLSCSPISGHRSVSWYQQTPGQGLQFLFEYFSETQRNKGNFPGRFSGRQFSNSRSEMNVSTLELGDSALYLCASSFDSYEQYFGPGTRLTVT.

The J gene is TRBJ1-2, the V gene TRBV3-1 (or the pseudogene TRBV3-2), with D possibly being TRBD1 (6 bases). V was clipped by 4 bases and J by 7 bases, with 19 bases between them. This CDR3 contains 15 residues. Per the germline V gene, CDR1 is LGHDT and CDR2 is YNNKEL (reference sequence). The DNA of the CDR3 is TGTGCCAGCAGCCCCTTATATCGACAGGAGGTTGGCTACACCTTC. Amino acids: CASSPLYRQEVGYTF.